This entry lists 6 T cell receptor beta chains sequenced from one sample in a study of T-cell reconstitution after alpha-beta-depleted transplantation in children (dated by TCRdb to about 2016). Libraries came from PCR. The sequencing machine was an Illumina HiSeq 2500. To normalize quantification of the TCRbeta repertoire, the TCR libraries were built with molecular barcoding that relied on unique molecular identifiers. TCRdb trimmed the raw reads at Q25, called clones with MiXCR and kept productive beta chains. Under each unique CDR3 protein, matching rows form one entry showing the most common genes and DNA. Here the sample has under 450,000 distinct CDR3 sequences; around 15% occur a single time. The ten largest clones capture around 30% of the sample. The meaning of the sample's treatment or condition label: allogeneic hematopoietic cell transplantation with graft depleted of TCRalphabeta T cells and CD19 B cells.

Sequencing used PBMCs, mostly from graft donor cells, obtained 360 days after TCRalphabeta/CD19-depleted stem cell transplant. Receptors were obtained from a boy in the first two years of life who had a stem cell transplant for Wiskott-Aldrich syndrome, so the T cells may come from the graft donor.

This clonotype was counted ten times or more. The chain combines TRBV28 with TRBJ2-2, with 9 nucleotides matching TRBD1. Germline V gene lookup returns CDR1 MDHEN and CDR2 SYDVKM. Trimming took 2 bases from V and 3 from J; bases not matched to a gene: 4. CDR3 size: 16 residues. The CDR3 bases are TGTGCCAGCAGTTTAGGGGACAGGGACTACACCGGGGAGCTGTTTTTT. Its protein product is CASSLGDRDYTGELFF.

V gene TRBV28 combines with J gene TRBJ2-7; either TRBD1 or TRBD2 may supply D (6 bases each). The CDR3 length is 15 residues. Germline loops: CDR1 MDHEN, CDR2 SYDVKM. V was pared by 6 bases and J by 3 bases, with 18 bases between. In DNA form, the CDR3 reads TGTGCCAGCAGCCAGGAAGGGGGGCGGATCTACGAGCAGTACTTC. It is translated as CASSQEGGRIYEQYF.

This clonotype was picked up a small number of times. V gene TRBV20-1 combines with J gene TRBJ2-3; 12 nucleotides align to TRBD2. This CDR3 comprises 14 residues. V shed 3 bases, J shed 4 bases, and the junction held 2 bases outside the gene matches. Germline V gene data show CDR1 as DFQATT and CDR2 as SNEGSKA (reference sequence). In DNA form, the CDR3 reads TGCAGTGCTAGTAGACTAGCGGGGGCAGATACGCAGTATTTT. This gives the protein CSASRLAGADTQYF.

A few counts support this clonotype. CDR3 coding DNA: TGTGCCAGCAGTGAATATAAGGGACTAGCGATCGAGCAGTACTTC. It codes for CASSEYKGLAIEQYF. The chain couples TRBV25-1 to TRBJ2-7, with 10 bases fitting TRBD2. V shed 0 bases and J 6 bases; nucleotides not matched to a gene: 5. There are 15 residues in the CDR3. Germline CDR1 MGHDK, CDR2 SYGVNS.

The rearrangement links TRBV4-3 to TRBJ2-2; D gene uncertain. This CDR3 is built from 17 residues. Trimming stripped 0 bases from V and 1 base from J, with 12 bases between. Germline CDR1 LGHNA, CDR2 YSLEER. The CDR3 sequence: CASSQDLNKGNTGELFF. The CDR3 DNA follows: TGCGCCAGCAGCCAAGATCTGAACAAGGGGAACACCGGGGAGCTGTTTTTT.

This clonotype has only a few counts. V usage is TRBV12-3 or TRBV12-4 and J usage is TRBJ2-7; TRBD1 matches at 7 bases. The CDR3 runs to 14 residues. With 1 base clipped from V and 7 bases from J, the junction kept 7 bases outside the gene matches. CDR3 DNA: TGTGCCAGCAGTTTAGGGGGGACAGCGGCGGAGCAGTACTTC. Its translation is CASSLGGTAAEQYF.